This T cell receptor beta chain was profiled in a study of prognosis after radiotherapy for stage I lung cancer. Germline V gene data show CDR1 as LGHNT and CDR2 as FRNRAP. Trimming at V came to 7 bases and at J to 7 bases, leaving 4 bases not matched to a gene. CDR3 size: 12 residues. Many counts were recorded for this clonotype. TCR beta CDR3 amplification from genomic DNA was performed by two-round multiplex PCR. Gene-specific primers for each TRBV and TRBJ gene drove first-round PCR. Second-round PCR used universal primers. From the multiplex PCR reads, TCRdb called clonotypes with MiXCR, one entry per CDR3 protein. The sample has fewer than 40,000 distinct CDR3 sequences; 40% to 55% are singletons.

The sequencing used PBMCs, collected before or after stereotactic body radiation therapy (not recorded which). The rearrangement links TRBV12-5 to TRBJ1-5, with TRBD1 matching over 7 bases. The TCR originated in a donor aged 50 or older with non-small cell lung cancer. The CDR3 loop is CASARDSQPQHF. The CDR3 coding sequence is TGTGCTAGTGCCCGGGACAGCCAGCCCCAGCATTTT.